This TCR beta chain was sequenced for a study of T cell changes during pregnancy in multiple sclerosis. Clones were read by immunoSEQ multiplex PCR, and TCRdb kept only the in-frame ones, dropping some. This table has fewer than 45,000 clones, around 91% appearing once. This TCR derives from a female donor with multiple sclerosis, enrolled in a pregnancy study. Source: CD8+ T cells from peripheral blood mononuclear cells, taken in the first trimester of pregnancy.

In nucleotides, the CDR3 is TGTGCCAGTAGTATTATCGTCACCGGGGAGCTGTTTTTT. Translation gives CASSIIVTGELFF. V and J are TRBV19 and TRBJ2-2; unclear D gene. The CDR3 loop spans 13 amino acids. Germline V gives CDR1 LNHDA, CDR2 SQIVND (reference sequence). V lost 3 bases and J 4 bases, leaving 6 bases between the germline ends.